The 22 T cell receptor beta chains presented below share a single source sample, sequenced in a study of blood T cell repertoires in COVID-19. The assay was immunoSEQ multiplex PCR, and TCRdb's table has in-frame clones only and misses some. The sample includes 220,000 or so clones, around four fifths of them seen just once. Sequencing was carried out using peripheral blood. All receptors derive from a man younger than 40 with active or convalescent COVID-19.

This chain joins TRBV19 and TRBJ2-3; 9 nucleotides match TRBD2. CDR3 length: 19 amino acids. The V gene end was trimmed by 6 bases and the J gene end by 2 bases; junction bases not matched to a gene: 18. Germline lookup yields CDR1 LNHDA and CDR2 SQIVND (reference sequence). DNA of the CDR3: TGTGCCAGTAGCTCCTCAAGAGGGGCGGGGGGGCTAAACACAGATACGCAGTATTTT. Amino acid sequence: CASSSSRGAGGLNTDTQYF.

Only one count was recorded for this clone. The rearrangement links TRBV29-1 to TRBJ2-3, with 8 bases that match TRBD1. This CDR3 has 15 amino acids. Per germline, CDR1 SQVTM and CDR2 ANQGSEA. V gave up 5 bases and J gave up 2 bases; unmatched junction bases: 9. CDR3: CSVCARDRHTDTQYF. The CDR3 coding sequence is TGCAGCGTTTGCGCCCGGGACAGGCACACAGATACGCAGTATTTT.

The CDR3 sequence: CASSQYRVYNSPLHF. CDR3 coding DNA: TGCGCCAGCAGCCAGTACAGGGTCTATAATTCACCCCTCCACTTT. The chain recombines TRBV4-3 with TRBJ1-6; possibly TRBD1 for D (6 bases). CDR1 and CDR2 (germline): LGHNA, YSLEER. This CDR3 has 15 residues. The V and J ends lost 3 bases and 3 bases respectively, with 9 bases between them.

The chain links TRBV12-2 to TRBJ1-4. TRBV12-2 is annotated as a pseudogene. CDR3 size: 12 residues. This chain's CDR3 is CASRLRAEKLFF. CDR3 nucleotide sequence: TGTGCAAGTCGCTTGAGGGCGGAAAAACTGTTTTTT.

V and J are TRBV6-5 and TRBJ1-4; D remains unclear. The length of the CDR3 is 15 residues. CDR1 is MNHEY and CDR2 is SVGAGI in the germline V gene. V was clipped by 6 bases and J by 3 bases, with 14 bases between them. The CDR3 is CASRLGAAANEKLFF. The CDR3 nucleotides are TGTGCCAGCAGGCTCGGAGCGGCGGCTAATGAAAAACTGTTTTTT.

This rearrangement joins TRBV28 to TRBJ1-4, with TRBD1 identical over 9 bases. The CDR3 runs to 14 residues. Losses at the gene ends were 4 bases for V and 6 bases for J; bases not matched to a gene: 3. CDR1 is MDHEN and CDR2 is SYDVKM in the germline V gene. The CDR3 sequence is CASSSRQGDEKLFF. The CDR3 coding sequence is TGTGCCAGCAGTTCCCGACAGGGGGATGAAAAACTGTTTTTT.

This clone was seen more than once but under ten times. The chain recombines TRBV10-1 with TRBJ1-1; TRBD1 agrees at 10 bases. Germline CDR1 WNHNN, CDR2 SYGVQD (reference sequence). CDR3 length: 15 residues. After removal of 1 base from V and 10 bases from J, the junction contained 9 bases not matched to a gene. For the CDR3, the DNA is TGCGCCAGCAGTGAGTTGATCGGGACAGGGGTTCGAGCTTTCTTT. It translates to CASSELIGTGVRAFF.

The rearrangement uses TRBV6-2 or TRBV6-3 and TRBJ2-7; 8 bases are shared with TRBD1. CDR3 length: 16 amino acids. The germline V gene has CDR1 MNHEY and CDR2 SVGEGT. The V and J ends lost 2 bases and 3 bases, in that order; junction bases with no gene match: 9. The DNA for the CDR3 is TGTGCCAGCAGTTACGCATCGACAGGGGCTGTCTACGAGCAGTACTTC. It specifies CASSYASTGAVYEQYF.

This chain joins TRBV30 and TRBJ2-2, with D hard to call. This CDR3 spans 13 amino acids. Germline CDR1 GTSNPN, CDR2 SVGIG (reference sequence). V was clipped by 1 base and J by 5 bases, with 8 bases between them. In nucleotides, the CDR3 is TGTGCCTGGAGTGAGCGACGAACCGGGGAGCTGTTTTTT. Translating gives CAWSERRTGELFF.

The chain employs TRBV12-5 and TRBJ2-1, with a possible D match to TRBD1 (6 bases). The CDR3 totals 13 residues. Germline V gene lookup returns CDR1 LGHNT and CDR2 FRNRAP. The ends were cut back, 1 base at V and 7 bases at J, with 8 bases in the middle. The CDR3 spells CASGLDRENEQFF. CDR3 coding DNA: TGTGCTAGTGGTTTGGACAGGGAGAATGAGCAGTTCTTC.

The chain has TRBV5-1 and TRBJ1-4; TRBD1 matches at 11 bases. Germline trimming cut 4 bases from V and 6 bases from J; bases unmatched to any gene: 8. The CDR3 contains 16 residues. Germline V gives CDR1 SGHRS, CDR2 YFSETQ. The CDR3 nucleotides are TGCGCCAGCAGCCAGGACAGGGGGCTCTCTCATGAAAAACTGTTTTTT. Protein: CASSQDRGLSHEKLFF.

V gene TRBV6-6 combines with J gene TRBJ2-2; 9 bases line up with TRBD1. The CDR3 runs 16 residues. Germline loops: CDR1 MNHNY, CDR2 SVGAGI (reference sequence). V shed 7 bases, J shed 5 bases, and the junction held 11 bases outside the gene matches. The CDR3 here is CASTGHGDRVTGELFF. As DNA, the CDR3 is TGTGCCAGCACCGGGCATGGGGACAGGGTGACCGGGGAGCTGTTTTTT.

This clone was counted only a few times. The chain employs TRBV7-9 and TRBJ2-5, with D possibly TRBD2 on 6 matching bases. V lost 3 bases and J lost 4, with 15 bases in between. The CDR3 has 15 residues. The V gene's germline CDR1 is SEHNR and CDR2 FQNEAQ (reference sequence). The CDR3 bases are TGTGCCAGCAGCTTGGGACGGAGGGCTAGAGAGACCCAGTACTTC. Its protein product is CASSLGRRARETQYF. The variable domain in full, with the rest retrieved from reference TRBV7-9 and TRBJ2-5, is DTGVSQNPRHKITKRGQNVTFRCDPISEHNRLYWYRQTLGQGPEFLTYFQNEAQLEKSRLLSDRFSAERPKGSFSTLEIQRTEQGDSAMYLCASSLGRRARETQYFGPGTRLLVL.

The chain carries TRBV14 and TRBJ2-7, with 10 nucleotides matching TRBD2. Trimming removed 3 bases from V and 6 bases from J; junction bases left unmatched: 8. Germline loops: CDR1 SGHDN, CDR2 FVKESK. This CDR3 region has 15 residues. CDR3 sequence reads: CASSHRGLAGAEQYF. DNA for the CDR3: TGTGCCAGCAGCCACCGGGGGCTAGCGGGAGCCGAGCAGTACTTC.

The chain uses TRBV5-4 and TRBJ1-6; D gene uncertain. Between the trimmed V and J ends, which lost 4 bases and 0 bases, there was a span of 11 bases. CDR3 length: 16 amino acids. Germline V gene sequence: CDR1 SGHNT, CDR2 YYREEE (reference sequence). CDR3 sequence reads: CASSLGINSYNSPLHF. The DNA for the CDR3 is TGTGCCAGCAGCCTCGGGATTAACTCCTATAATTCACCCCTCCACTTT.

J is TRBJ2-2 and V is TRBV9, with 9 positions matching TRBD2. Germline trimming cut 4 bases from V and 5 bases from J; bases unmatched to any gene: 15. The CDR3 has 18 amino acids. CDR1 SGDLS and CDR2 YYNGEE come from the germline V gene. The CDR3 nucleotides read TGTGCCAGCAGCACGAGCCCAATAGCGGGAGAGGCTACCGGGGAGCTGTTTTTT. It specifies CASSTSPIAGEATGELFF.

The rearrangement joins TRBV6-2 or TRBV6-3 to TRBJ2-7; 10 positions agree with TRBD1. The CDR3 extends over 15 amino acids. V shed 5 bases and J 4 bases; nucleotides not matched to a gene: 8. CDR1 and CDR2 (germline): MNHEY, SVGEGT. This CDR3 reads CASSPPDRGSYEQYF. The CDR3 bases are TGTGCCAGCAGTCCCCCGGACAGGGGGTCGTACGAGCAGTACTTC.

The chain is built from TRBV5-1 and TRBJ2-3; 10 nucleotides match TRBD1. CDR3 size: 16 residues. V gave up 2 bases and J gave up 4 bases; unmatched junction bases: 7. Germline CDR1 SGHRS, CDR2 YFSETQ. Here the CDR3 DNA reads TGCGCCAGCAGCTTCGGGGACAGGGGCGATTCAGATACGCAGTATTTT. This translates into CASSFGDRGDSDTQYF.

The J gene is TRBJ1-4, the V gene TRBV30; D not certain. Germline V CDR1 and CDR2: GTSNPN, SVGIG (reference sequence). V was shortened by 4 bases and J by 7 bases, with 19 bases between the two germline ends. This CDR3 is built from 15 residues. DNA of the CDR3: TGTGCCTGGACGCAAAGCATCGGCGGTAGTGAAAAACTGTTTTTT. Translation: CAWTQSIGGSEKLFF.

The chain has TRBV29-1 and TRBJ1-3, with D unclear. This CDR3 is 16 amino acids long. Germline V gene lookup returns CDR1 SQVTM and CDR2 ANQGSEA. Between the trimmed V and J ends, which lost 0 bases and 0 bases, there was a span of 12 bases. Here the CDR3 reads CSVEDPITGSGNTIYF. DNA for the CDR3: TGCAGCGTTGAAGACCCGATTACTGGCTCTGGAAACACCATATATTTT.

The gene calls are TRBV28 and TRBJ1-5, with TRBD1 identical over 8 bases. CDR1 is MDHEN and CDR2 is SYDVKM in the germline V gene. Trimming removed 7 bases from V and 4 bases from J; junction bases left unmatched: 3. The CDR3 is made up of 13 amino acids. The CDR3 is CASTRQGNQPQHF. The CDR3 coding sequence is TGTGCCAGCACCCGACAGGGGAATCAGCCCCAGCATTTT.

This sequence joins TRBV7-2 and TRBJ2-5, with 9 bases fitting TRBD1. From germline, CDR1 is SGHTA and CDR2 FQGNSA. V was pared by 5 bases and J by 7 bases, with 23 bases of the junction left unmatched. This CDR3 has 19 amino acids. CDR3 DNA sequence: TGTGCCAGCAGCCTAAAAGGAGGACAGGGGACCATCACAAGGGGGACCCAGTACTTC. Protein product: CASSLKGGQGTITRGTQYF.